This T cell receptor beta chain was identified in a study of T cell responses to AZD1222 COVID-19 vaccine (dated by TCRdb to the early 2020s). Background for the entire study: TCR sequencing was performed for roughly 250 trial participants, of whom around 200 were given two doses of AZD1222 and approximately 26 were given two doses of MenACWY control vaccine. Trial participants were enrolled into age subgroups of 18-55, 56-69 and 70-plus years, which contained around 150, 29 and 61 TCR-sequenced participants, respectively. Points the paper makes about the study in general: In the small 56-69-year group, the increase in depth fell short of significance, most likely because of low power. Reportedly, close to half of the unique spike-specific TCRs recognized epitopes lying outside the regions that are mutated in the B.1.351 and B.1.1.7 variants. Vaccine-associated CD4 TCRs spanned the whole spike protein, with dominant responses in regions 160-218 and 743-854. A significant rise in spike-specific TCR breadth and depth was observed after two AZD1222 doses relative to day 0 and relative to MenACWY recipients. Only a handful of AZD1222 recipients were SARS-CoV-2 seropositive at baseline, limiting conclusions about previously exposed vaccinees. Participants were mostly white British and included more females than males, and it was suggested by the authors that clonal diversity may have been underestimated. Because no day 14 peak-response samples were available, the repertoires could be characterized only after the peak T cell response.

From V the trimming removes 4 bases and from J it removes 5 bases, while the gene matches leave 10 bases of the junction unaccounted for. From the germline V gene, CDR1 is MDHEN and CDR2 is SYDVKM. Reading from cysteine to phenylalanine, the CDR3 counts 15 amino acids. The kept DNA is CDR3 alone, 45 bases in frame from the first base. This specimen's time point label, interpreted: baseline before first vaccination. The sample's treatment or condition, from its label and the paper: meningococcal conjugate vaccine given as trial control. Samples from vaccinated people were obtained from the UK trials COV001 and COV002, which included a single-blind randomized controlled phase 2/3 trial of AZD1222 (ChAdOx1 nCoV-19) in healthy adults. For TCRbeta chain sequencing, PBMC samples from trial participants were taken at day 0 and at day 28 after the second dose. The CDR3 regions of human TCRbeta chains were subjected to immunosequencing. The source study handled its data this way. TCRs in the repertoires were compared against a reference library of SARS-CoV-2-specific TCRs that had been generated with the MIRA antigen-specificity platform. Breadth meant the fraction of unique TCRs that were SARS-CoV-2-associated, whereas depth meant the fraction of total T cells that were SARS-CoV-2-associated. Each spike-specific TCR was assigned to its reactive spike region and to a CD4 or CD8 class using the MIRA data. Log10-transformed breadth and depth values were compared by one-way ANOVA with Sidak's multiple comparisons tests. This immuneACCESS table, as held by TCRdb, lists in-frame sequences with V and J called but not all clones. Of the missing ones, under half trace to an unresolved V gene in checked studies; the others have no known cause. From that table come the V and J calls and clone size; the DNA was used to work out D and trimming. The sample contains some 100,000 clones, roughly 87% of them found a single time. The ten biggest clones cover 13% of the sample.

The count of this clone is one. What this receptor recognizes is not known. No clone much larger than this one lies a single base away; base qualities are absent. The receptor chain draws on TRBV28 and TRBJ2-7; the central 8 bases match TRBD2. The receptor comes from an adult in good health. This sample comprised peripheral blood, obtained on day 0 of MenACWY control vaccination. The CDR3 region has the sequence CASSSIAGRENEQYF. The DNA sequence is TGTGCCAGCAGTTCGATAGCGGGGCGCGAGAACGAGCAGTACTTC.